The present entry profiles one T cell receptor beta chain with its context. The data stem from a study of shared T cell receptors in the human thymus. The V segment lost 4 bases and the J segment 5 bases; nucleotides outside the gene matches: 13. This CDR3 is 16 amino acids long. The germline CDR1 and CDR2 sequences are SGHTA and FQGNSA. Some clones are missing from TCRdb's copy, which holds only in-frame ones; the method was immunoSEQ multiplex PCR. The sample shows around 340,000 clones, about 95% of them seen only once. The sequence was collected from a human donor. The specimen sequenced was thymocytes. The chain combines TRBV7-2 with TRBJ2-5; 7 nucleotides match TRBD2. The CDR3 nucleotides read TGTGCCAGCAGCTCCCTAGCTGCGGGAGAGGGGGAGACCCAGTACTTC. The encoded protein is CASSSLAAGEGETQYF.